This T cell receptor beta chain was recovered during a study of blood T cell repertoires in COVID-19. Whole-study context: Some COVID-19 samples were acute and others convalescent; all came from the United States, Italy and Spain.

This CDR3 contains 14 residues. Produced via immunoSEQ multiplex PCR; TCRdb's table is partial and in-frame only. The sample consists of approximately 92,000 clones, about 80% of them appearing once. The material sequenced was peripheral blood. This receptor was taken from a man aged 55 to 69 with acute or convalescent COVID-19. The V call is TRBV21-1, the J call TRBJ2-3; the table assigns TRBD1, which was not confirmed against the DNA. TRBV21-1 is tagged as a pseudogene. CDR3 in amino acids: CASSKDRFSHTQYF. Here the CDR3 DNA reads TGTGCCAGCAGCAAGGACAGGTTTAGCCATACGCAGTATTTT.